This TCR beta chain was identified during a study of PD-1 blockade in mismatch repair-deficient tumors (dated by TCRdb to 2016 to 2017). Concerning the study at large: Between late 2013 and 2016, the trial enrolled approximately 86 consecutive patients with around 11 types of mismatch repair-deficient cancer, all of whom had received prior treatment and were progressing. Tumor-associated T cell clones were tracked in the peripheral blood of patients responding to PD-1 blockade by deep sequencing of TCR CDR3 regions. Results the study describes overall, beyond this receptor: Tumor-resident clones, often undetectable in blood before treatment, expanded rapidly after pembrolizumab and then contracted, generally before radiologic responses.

Note on this clone: It has no known antigen specificity. No clone much larger than this one lies a single base away; base qualities are absent.

Receptor libraries were prepared by the immunoSEQ multiplex PCR assay. TCRdb took over this immuneACCESS table, retaining in-frame rearrangements with V and J assigned. Such tables are incomplete; in checked studies, under half of the missing clones stem from an unresolved V gene, and the remainder is unexplained. Counted in this sample were 60,000 to 65,000 clones; roughly 88% of them appeared once. The ten largest account for more than 11% of the sample. The CDR3 starts with the cysteine, ends with the phenylalanine, and has 12 residues. The sequence is cut down to CDR3 DNA, 36 bases in frame from base 1. Between the V and J ends, shortened by 4 bases and 5 bases respectively, the junction contains 8 bases. The germline V gene provides CDR1 KGHSH and CDR2 LQKENI. For each enrolled patient, mismatch repair deficiency was established using either polymerase chain reaction or immunohistochemistry. TCR sequencing was carried out for three patients who responded to pembrolizumab therapy. In the phase II trial, pembrolizumab PD-1 blockade was tested prospectively in advanced mismatch repair-deficient cancers, no matter which tissue of origin the cancers came from. Peripheral blood T cell samples were serially collected before and at multiple times after PD-1 blockade was started. Blood sampling times were expressed in weeks after the first pembrolizumab dose.

This sequence was found in an adult with mismatch repair-deficient cancer. The chain links TRBV18 with TRBJ2-5; the D gene cannot be named for sure. This material consisted of peripheral blood, taken 52 weeks after starting pembrolizumab. The CDR3 protein sequence reads: CASSRVPETQYF. The DNA sequence is given as TGTGCCAGCTCACGCGTCCCCGAGACCCAGTACTTC. With the rest looked up from the reference TRBV18 and TRBJ2-5 genes rather than sequenced, the full variable domain is NAGVMQNPRHLVRRRGQEARLRCSPMKGHSHVYWYRQLPEEGLKFMVYLQKENIIDESGMPKERFSAEFPKEGPSILRIQQVVRGDSAAYFCASSRVPETQYFGPGTRLLVL.